This T cell receptor beta chain was recovered during a study of T cells in Graves' hyperthyroidism and ophthalmopathy. Trimming removed 7 bases at V and 0 bases at J, with 13 bases between. Germline CDR1 and CDR2: LNHDA and SQIVND (reference sequence). This CDR3 is 15 amino acids long. This clonotype was detected ten times or more. TCR beta CDR3 sequences were amplified from RNA transcripts. When the TCR CDR3 underwent first-round RT-PCR, the HTBI primer set was used. TCRdb re-called the multiplex PCR reads through MiXCR, storing one row per CDR3 protein. The profile shows under 400,000 distinct CDR3 sequences, 15% to 20% of them singletons.

The sequence came from a woman in her forties with Graves' ophthalmopathy. The chain recombines TRBV19 with TRBJ2-4; D is perhaps TRBD1 (6 bases). Sequencing was carried out using blood. The DNA for the CDR3 is TGTGCCAGTACCCAGGGGACGCTAGCCAAAAACATTCAGTACTTC. Translation: CASTQGTLAKNIQYF.